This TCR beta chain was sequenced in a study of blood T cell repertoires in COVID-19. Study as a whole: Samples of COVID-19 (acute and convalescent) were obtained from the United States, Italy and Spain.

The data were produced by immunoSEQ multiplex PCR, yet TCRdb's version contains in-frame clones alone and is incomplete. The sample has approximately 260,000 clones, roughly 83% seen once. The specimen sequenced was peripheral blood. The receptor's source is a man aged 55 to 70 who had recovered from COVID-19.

The chain's CDR3 is CASSRTVNSPLHF. In nucleotides, the CDR3 is TGTGCCAGCAGCCGGACAGTGAATTCACCCCTCCACTTT. The chain carries TRBV11-2 and TRBJ1-6; tentative D call: TRBD1 (6 bases). The V gene's germline CDR1 is SGHAT and CDR2 FQNNGV. Between the trimmed V and J ends, which lost 5 bases and 7 bases, there was a span of 9 bases. The CDR3 length is 13 residues.